Below, one T cell receptor (beta chain) is given with its context. Its antigen is undetermined. Per individual sample, eight separate reactions were used to make cDNA. Both the TCRalpha cDNA and the TCRbeta cDNA were taken through two nested PCRs, lasting about 15 and 9 cycles. TCRdb re-called the 5' RACE reads; one entry per CDR3 protein, DNA not given. Its clone listing holds under 200,000 distinct CDR3 sequences. The sample comes from a study of monozygotic twins with inflammatory bowel disease. Broader study findings: Support was absent for any single strong signal or clonotype linked to IBD.

In germline, CDR1 is MNHEY, CDR2 SMNVEV (reference sequence). This CDR3 has 13 amino acids. Sequenced input: blood. The sequence was collected from a human donor with ulcerative colitis or Crohn's disease, or a healthy co-twin of an affected twin (not recorded which). This sequence joins TRBV27 and TRBJ2-3. CDR3 in amino acids: CASSLGLSDTQYF.